Listed below are T cell receptor beta chains from one sample, sequenced in a study of blood T cell repertoires in COVID-19. TCRdb's table, derived via immunoSEQ multiplex PCR, lists solely in-frame clones and lacks some. Seen here are fewer than 200,000 clones, roughly 80% observed once, and the top ten hold 17%. The material sequenced was PBMCs or T cells enriched from blood (not recorded which). The source is a woman aged 45-59 years who had recovered from COVID-19. CDR3s leave out the opening cysteine and the closing phenylalanine or tryptophan.

TRBJ2-3 | 14 | TRBV5-8 | ASSWGLAGVPDTQY
TRBJ2-7 | 16 | TRBV4-1 | ASSQGGVPGPGRDEQY
TRBJ1-2 | 11 | TRBV7-3 | ASSSGQNYGYT
TRBJ1-3 | 13 | TRBV3-1/TRBV3-2 | ASAIGPSSGNTIY
TRBJ2-3 | 14 | TRBV5-6 | ASSLALAGGTDTQY
TRBJ1-2 | 12 | TRBV27 | ASSLGLYNYGYT
TRBJ1-1 | 12 | TRBV5-1 | ASSGGQTNGEAF
TRBJ2-3 | 16 | TRBV7-9 | ASSSLGVRVRFSDTQY
TRBJ1-5 | 14 | TRBV5-4 | ASSLGGGLSNQPQH
TRBJ1-6 | 11 | TRBV30 | AWSVTGASPLH
TRBJ2-7 | 11 | TRBV5-1 | ASSQAWGDEQY
TRBJ1-6 | 12 | TRBV18 | ASSPQDRDSPLH
TRBJ1-1 | 11 | TRBV12-3/TRBV12-4 | ASSLSVNTEAF
TRBJ2-3 | 12 | TRBV7-7 | ASSRDRGTDTQY
TRBJ2-1 | 15 | TRBV7-3 | ASSFQGLAGAPNEQF
TRBJ2-7 | 11 | TRBV10-3 | AISGRRGYEQY
TRBJ2-7 | 13 | TRBV28 | ASRKGLAGVYEQY
TRBJ1-1 | 12 | TRBV6-5 | ASIGRGHGTEAF
TRBJ1-5 | 12 | TRBV6-2/TRBV6-3 | ASSYLDSRRPQH
TRBJ2-3 | 12 | TRBV27 | ASSLVASTDTQY
TRBJ2-2 | 12 | TRBV5-1 | ASMAGPNTGELF
TRBJ2-1 | 10 | TRBV7-9 | ASGGGGNEQF
TRBJ1-1 | 9 | TRBV20-1 | SAAPGTEAF
TRBJ1-1 | 11 | TRBV7-9 | ASLGGGNTEAF
TRBJ1-2 | 12 | TRBV30 | AWSVGGSFFGYT
TRBJ1-5 | 13 | TRBV6-6 | ASSYSRQGLEPQH
TRBJ1-6 | 12 | TRBV3-1/TRBV3-2 | ASKGVWGNSPLH
TRBJ1-2 | 9 | TRBV6-5 | ATGTGVGYT
TRBJ2-7 | 11 | TRBV18 | ASSRQDSYEQY
TRBJ1-6 | 11 | TRBV12-3/TRBV12-4 | ASSLGARAPLH
TRBJ2-1 | 15 | TRBV14 | ASSNPRTGGRRYEQF
TRBJ1-4 | 11 | TRBV19 | ASRRSGDEKLF
TRBJ2-3 | 11 | TRBV5-1 | ASSSSRTDTQY
TRBJ1-3 | 13 | TRBV6-5 | ASIRTGNSGNTIY
TRBJ2-3 | 13 | TRBV5-1 | ASSLLLAGADTQY
TRBJ1-1 | 13 | TRBV5-1 | ASSSQGAGDTEAF
TRBJ1-2 | 11 | TRBV28 | ASRGDRGYGYT
TRBJ2-1 | 12 | TRBV5-6 | ASSLRDRGGEQF
TRBJ1-4 | 14 | TRBV28 | ASRTVRTGVGEKLF
TRBJ2-7 | 11 | TRBV3-1/TRBV3-2 | ASSPGGSYEQY
TRBJ2-3 | 13 | TRBV4-1 | ASSQDRGGRGPQY
TRBJ1-5 | 11 | TRBV7-9 | ASSLAENQPQH
TRBJ2-3 | 14 | TRBV5-4 | ASSSPTSGSTDTQY
TRBJ2-7 | 12 | TRBV19 | ASSIGGGSYEQY
TRBJ2-5 | 11 | TRBV3-1/TRBV3-2 | ASSHLRAGPEY
TRBJ1-1 | 11 | TRBV29-1 | SGGTGEGSEAF
TRBJ1-1 | 11 | TRBV6-5 | ASRPGVRTEAF
TRBJ2-3 | 14 | TRBV9 | ASSVEGTVSTDTQY
TRBJ2-7 | 11 | TRBV25-1 | ASSELGLGEQY
TRBJ2-1 | 14 | TRBV5-1 | ASSFQASGRANEQF